This TCR beta chain was sequenced in a study of CD8+ T cells in alopecia areata. Regarding the study as a whole: It was lesional scalp, especially alopecia totalis/universalis, that showed higher clonality than normal scalp.

Extraction of RNA preceded its reverse transcription into cDNA, which served as the sequencing template. Using immunoSEQ multiplex PCR, the repertoire was profiled, and TCRdb retains in-frame clones only, with some absent. The sample carries roughly 250,000 clones, under 80% recorded once. In regard to this clone: No antigen is known for it.

The length of the CDR3 is 14 residues. The junction had 13 bases not matched to a gene; V was cut back by 9 bases and J by 6 bases. CDR1 and CDR2 from the germline V gene are MNHEY and SVGAGI. The clonotype was recovered from a human donor with alopecia areata. Sample: CD4+ T cells sorted from blood, taken at week 0. This chain uses TRBV6-5 with TRBJ2-5, with 7 bases lining up with TRBD1. CDR3 nucleotides: TGTGCCAGGGGACAGCTCTCAACCCCAAAGACCCAGTACTTC. Translated, it gives CARGQLSTPKTQYF.